This T cell receptor (beta chain) derives from a study of T cell responses to AZD1222 COVID-19 vaccine. Here immunoSEQ multiplex PCR was the method, and the copy in TCRdb shows in-frame clones only, minus some. The table has about 140,000 clones, around 90% seen once; the top ten hold roughly 3.1%. The CDR3 has 14 residues. V was cut by 2 bases and J by 5 bases, with 9 bases left in between. Germline loops: CDR1 SSHAT, CDR2 FNYEAQ (reference sequence). General observations from the study: Just a handful of people given AZD1222 tested seropositive at baseline.

For this clone: Its antigen is still unknown.

The V call is TRBV7-7, the J call TRBJ2-2; D not resolved. The source is an adult in good health. Source: peripheral blood, taken on day 0 of AZD1222 vaccination. As DNA, the CDR3 is TGTGCCAGCAGCTTATTCGCAGGAACCGGGGAGCTGTTTTTT. This sequence encodes CASSLFAGTGELFF.